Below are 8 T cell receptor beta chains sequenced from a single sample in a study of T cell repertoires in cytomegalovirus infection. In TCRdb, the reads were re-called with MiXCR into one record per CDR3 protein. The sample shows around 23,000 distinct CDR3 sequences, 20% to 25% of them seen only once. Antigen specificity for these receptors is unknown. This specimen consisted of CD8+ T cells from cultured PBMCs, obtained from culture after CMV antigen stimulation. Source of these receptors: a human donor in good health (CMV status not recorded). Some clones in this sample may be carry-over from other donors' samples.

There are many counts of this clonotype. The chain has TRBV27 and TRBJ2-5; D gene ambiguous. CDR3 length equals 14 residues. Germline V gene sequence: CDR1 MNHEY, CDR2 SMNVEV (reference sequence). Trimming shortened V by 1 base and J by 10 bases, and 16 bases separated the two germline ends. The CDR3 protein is CASSLYEDPRDQYF. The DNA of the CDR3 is TGTGCCAGCAGTTTATATGAGGACCCTAGGGACCAGTACTTC.

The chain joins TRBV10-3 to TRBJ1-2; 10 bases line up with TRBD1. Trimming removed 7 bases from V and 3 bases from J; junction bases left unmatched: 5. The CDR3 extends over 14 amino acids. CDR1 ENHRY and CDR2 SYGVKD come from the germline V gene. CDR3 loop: CAIKTGGAYYGYTF. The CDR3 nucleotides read TGTGCCATCAAGACAGGGGGCGCCTACTATGGCTACACCTTC.

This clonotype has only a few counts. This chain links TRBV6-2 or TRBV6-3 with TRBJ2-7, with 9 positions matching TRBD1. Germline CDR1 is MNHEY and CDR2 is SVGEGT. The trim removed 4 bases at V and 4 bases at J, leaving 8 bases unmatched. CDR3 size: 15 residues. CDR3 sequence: CASSSGQGLFYEQYF. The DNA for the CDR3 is TGTGCCAGCAGTTCAGGACAGGGGTTGTTTTACGAGCAGTACTTC.

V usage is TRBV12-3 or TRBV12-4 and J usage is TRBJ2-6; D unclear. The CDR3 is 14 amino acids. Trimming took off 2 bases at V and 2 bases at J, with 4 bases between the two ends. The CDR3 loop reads CASSLSTGANVLTF. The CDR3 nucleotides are TGTGCCAGCAGTTTATCGACTGGGGCCAACGTCCTGACTTTC.

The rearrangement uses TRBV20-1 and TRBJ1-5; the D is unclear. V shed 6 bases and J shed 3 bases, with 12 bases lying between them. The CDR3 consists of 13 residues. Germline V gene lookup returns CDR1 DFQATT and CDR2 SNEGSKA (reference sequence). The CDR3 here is CSARTGNNQPQHF. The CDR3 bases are TGCAGTGCCAGGACGGGGAACAATCAGCCCCAGCATTTT.

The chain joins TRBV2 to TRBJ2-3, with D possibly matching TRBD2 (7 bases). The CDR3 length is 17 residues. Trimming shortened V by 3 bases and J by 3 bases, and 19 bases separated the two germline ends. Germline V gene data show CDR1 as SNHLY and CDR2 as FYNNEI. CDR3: CASSDEGGGARTDTQYF. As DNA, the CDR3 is TGTGCCAGCAGTGATGAAGGGGGGGGGGCCAGAACAGATACGCAGTATTTT.

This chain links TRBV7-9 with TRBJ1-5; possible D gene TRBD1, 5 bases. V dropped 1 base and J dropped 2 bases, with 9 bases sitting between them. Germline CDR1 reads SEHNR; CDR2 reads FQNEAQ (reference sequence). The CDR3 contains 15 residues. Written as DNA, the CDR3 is TGTGCCAGCAGCTTAGTTAAAGGGGGCAATCAGCCCCAGCATTTT. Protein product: CASSLVKGGNQPQHF.

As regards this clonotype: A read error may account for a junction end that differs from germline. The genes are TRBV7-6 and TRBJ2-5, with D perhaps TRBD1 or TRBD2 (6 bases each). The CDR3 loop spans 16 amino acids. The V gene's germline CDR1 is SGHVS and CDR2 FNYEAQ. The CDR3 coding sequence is TGTGCTAGCAGCTTAATCGAGCCGGGGGCCCAAGAGACCCAGTACTTC. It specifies CASSLIEPGAQETQYF.